Listed below are T cell receptor beta chains from one sample, sequenced in a study of PD-L1 blockade in urothelial cancer. The data were produced by immunoSEQ multiplex PCR, yet TCRdb's version contains in-frame clones alone and is incomplete. The sample carries tens of thousands of clones, about nine tenths recorded once. The sequences come from PBMCs, collected around atezolizumab (anti-PD-L1) treatment. The receptors come from a man in his fifties or sixties with urothelial cancer. Both conserved end residues are part of each CDR3. The D gene is left open where the match is weak. Not all rows give a size; the values are once, few, many and, for expanded clones, a class.

DNA	CDR3	D	V	J	size
TGTGCCAGCAGCTTACTAGCGGGCGGCGCCTACGAGCAGTACTTC	CASSLLAGGAYEQYF	TRBD2	TRBV7-9	TRBJ2-7	NA
TGTGCCAGCAGCCCATGGACGGGACTAGCGGGAGGAGGCACAGATACGCAGTATTTT	CASSPWTGLAGGGTDTQYF	TRBD2	TRBV7-9	TRBJ2-3	NA
TGTGCCAGCAGATCATCCCTTTCCGCGGCTTACGAGCAGTACTTC	CASRSSLSAAYEQYF	NA	TRBV6-5	TRBJ2-7	NA
TGTGCCAGCAGCAAAAGGGGGCAGGGTGGCTACACCTTC	CASSKRGQGGYTF	TRBD1	TRBV11-2	TRBJ1-2	NA
TGTGCCAGCAGATCAGACAGTGATATCACTGAAGCTTTCTTT	CASRSDSDITEAFF	NA	TRBV7-2	TRBJ1-1	once
TGCGCCAGCAGCCGGGGGGGGCGGGGGAGGAACAATGAGCAGTTCTTC	CASSRGGRGRNNEQFF	NA	TRBV4-3	TRBJ2-1	NA
TGCGCCAGCAGGGGACTAGCGGGGAGGGGGGGCAATGAGCAGTTCTTC	CASRGLAGRGGNEQFF	TRBD2	TRBV10-2	TRBJ2-1	NA
TGTGCCAGCAGTGAAACGGTACTAGATCGGACCAAAAACATTCAGTACTTC	CASSETVLDRTKNIQYF	NA	TRBV2	TRBJ2-4	NA
TGTGCCAGCAGCTGGGCTAGCGGGGGGGTCGAAGAGCAGTACTTC	CASSWASGGVEEQYF	TRBD2	TRBV5-4	TRBJ2-7	once
TGTGCCAGTATCAATAGGGGTTCCAACACCGGGGAGCTGTTTTTT	CASINRGSNTGELFF	NA	TRBV19	TRBJ2-2	NA
TGTGCCAGCAGTGAATATCGCGGGACCCGGAATGAGCAGTTCTTC	CASSEYRGTRNEQFF	NA	TRBV25-1	TRBJ2-1	NA
TGTGCCATCACCGGGACTAGCGGGAGCCATGAGCAGTTCTTC	CAITGTSGSHEQFF	TRBD2	TRBV10-3	TRBJ2-1	few
TGTGCCAGCAGTGCGCCGGGACAGGTTTCGCAGTATTTT	CASSAPGQVSQYF	TRBD1	TRBV28	TRBJ2-3	NA
TGTGCCAGCAGCCTCCGGGACTTAATCACAGATACGCAGTATTTT	CASSLRDLITDTQYF	NA	TRBV7-9	TRBJ2-3	NA
TGTGCCAGCAACCTACAGGGGGCGAATGAGCAGTTCTTC	CASNLQGANEQFF	TRBD1	TRBV28	TRBJ2-1	NA
TGCGCCAGCAGCTTAAGGGGTCAACTAGCGGTCCCCTACAATGAGCAGTTCTTC	CASSLRGQLAVPYNEQFF	TRBD2	TRBV5-1	TRBJ2-1	NA
TGTGCCAGCAGCGTAGGCCAGGGCGGCAATCAGCCCCAGCATTTT	CASSVGQGGNQPQHF	NA	TRBV9	TRBJ1-5	NA
TGTGCCAGCAGTCGGGACAGGGGTACAGATACGCAGTATTTT	CASSRDRGTDTQYF	TRBD1	TRBV5-4	TRBJ2-3	NA
TGCGCCAGCAGCACCTTAGCGGGGGTCACAGATACGCAGTATTTT	CASSTLAGVTDTQYF	TRBD2	TRBV5-1	TRBJ2-3	NA
TGTGCCAGCTCACCGGGGGGGGGCGGAGGCAATCAGCCCCAGCATTTT	CASSPGGGGGNQPQHF	NA	TRBV18	TRBJ1-5	NA
TGTGCCAGCAGTGTCGGAGCAAGGGGTCAGCCCCAGCATTTT	CASSVGARGQPQHF	NA	TRBV2	TRBJ1-5	NA
TGTGCCAGCTCTGGACTAGCGGGAGTCCACGAGCAGTACTTC	CASSGLAGVHEQYF	TRBD2	TRBV18	TRBJ2-7	NA
TGTGCCAGCGGACTTGGAGGGCGCGAGCAGTACTTC	CASGLGGREQYF	NA	TRBV14	TRBJ2-7	NA
TGTGCCAGCAGTTTAATAGGCGTGAGCGGGGACCCCTACGAGCAGTACTTC	CASSLIGVSGDPYEQYF	TRBD2	TRBV28	TRBJ2-7	NA
TGTGCCAGTTCAGGGGAAGGAAACACCATATATTTT	CASSGEGNTIYF	NA	TRBV19	TRBJ1-3	once
TGTGCCAGCAGCCAAGATCCCCCAGGCCGGGGCGAGCAGTACTTC	CASSQDPPGRGEQYF	NA	TRBV14	TRBJ2-7	NA
TGTGCCAGCAGCTTAAAGGGGCTAGCGGGAGGGGGCAATGAGCAGTTCTTC	CASSLKGLAGGGNEQFF	TRBD2	TRBV11-3	TRBJ2-1	NA
TGTGCCAGCAGAGTTTTCTTGATTAAGACTAGCGACGAGCAGTACTTC	CASRVFLIKTSDEQYF	TRBD2	TRBV27	TRBJ2-7	NA
TGTGCCAGCAGCTTTGCTGGGGGAGGTAGCGGGGGCTTCGAGCAGTACTTC	CASSFAGGGSGGFEQYF	TRBD2	TRBV7-8	TRBJ2-7	NA
TGTGCCAGCAGCTTATTTAGTAGCGGGGGCTACAATGAGCAGTTCTTC	CASSLFSSGGYNEQFF	TRBD2	TRBV7-6	TRBJ2-1	NA
TGTGCCAGCAGTTTCAGGACAGGGAAGGTGACCGGGGAGCTGTTTTTT	CASSFRTGKVTGELFF	TRBD1	TRBV6-5	TRBJ2-2	NA